The subject of this entry is one T cell receptor beta chain. This entry belongs to a study of blood T cell repertoires in COVID-19. In the study overall: Samples of COVID-19 (acute and convalescent) were obtained from the United States, Italy and Spain. The cDNA or gDNA used as material had been derived from T cells, B-cell-depleted T cells, or PBMCs.

The CDR3 length is 14 residues. The ends were cut back, 3 bases at V and 7 bases at J, with 13 bases in the middle. CDR1 is SNHLY, CDR2 FYNNEI, per germline. In the authors' workflow: Nucleated cell number was recorded as an estimate derived from reference gene primer amplification. TCRdb's copy holds only in-frame clones and misses some; the assay was immunoSEQ multiplex PCR. That table supplies the V and J calls and clone size; D and trimming were determined from the DNA. This sample has roughly 300,000 clones; approximately 85% occur once, and the top ten carry about an eighth. The chain couples TRBV2 to TRBJ1-5; tentatively, D is TRBD1 (5 bases). The TCR comes from a human donor in a cohort sampled during active COVID-19. The source material was peripheral blood. CDR3 nucleotides: TGTGCCAGCAGTGACAAGGACATTCACCAGCCCCAGCATTTT. It translates to CASSDKDIHQPQHF.